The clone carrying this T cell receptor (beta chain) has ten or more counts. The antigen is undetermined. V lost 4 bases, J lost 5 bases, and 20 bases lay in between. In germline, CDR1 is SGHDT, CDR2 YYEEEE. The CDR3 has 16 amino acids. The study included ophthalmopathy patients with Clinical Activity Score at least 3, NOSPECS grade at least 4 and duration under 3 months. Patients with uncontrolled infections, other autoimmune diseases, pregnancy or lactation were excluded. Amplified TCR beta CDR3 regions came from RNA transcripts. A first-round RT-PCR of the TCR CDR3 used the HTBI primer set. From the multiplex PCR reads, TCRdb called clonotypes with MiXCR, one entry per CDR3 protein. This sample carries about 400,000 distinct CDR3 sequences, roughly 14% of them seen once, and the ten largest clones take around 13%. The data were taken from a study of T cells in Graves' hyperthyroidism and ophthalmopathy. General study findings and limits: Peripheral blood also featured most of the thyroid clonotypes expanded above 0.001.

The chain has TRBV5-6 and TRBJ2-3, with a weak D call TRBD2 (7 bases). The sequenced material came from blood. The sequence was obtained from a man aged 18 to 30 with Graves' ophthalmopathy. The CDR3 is CASSPGRGGSGDTQYF. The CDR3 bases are TGTGCCAGCAGCCCAGGGCGCGGGGGCAGCGGAGATACGCAGTATTTT.